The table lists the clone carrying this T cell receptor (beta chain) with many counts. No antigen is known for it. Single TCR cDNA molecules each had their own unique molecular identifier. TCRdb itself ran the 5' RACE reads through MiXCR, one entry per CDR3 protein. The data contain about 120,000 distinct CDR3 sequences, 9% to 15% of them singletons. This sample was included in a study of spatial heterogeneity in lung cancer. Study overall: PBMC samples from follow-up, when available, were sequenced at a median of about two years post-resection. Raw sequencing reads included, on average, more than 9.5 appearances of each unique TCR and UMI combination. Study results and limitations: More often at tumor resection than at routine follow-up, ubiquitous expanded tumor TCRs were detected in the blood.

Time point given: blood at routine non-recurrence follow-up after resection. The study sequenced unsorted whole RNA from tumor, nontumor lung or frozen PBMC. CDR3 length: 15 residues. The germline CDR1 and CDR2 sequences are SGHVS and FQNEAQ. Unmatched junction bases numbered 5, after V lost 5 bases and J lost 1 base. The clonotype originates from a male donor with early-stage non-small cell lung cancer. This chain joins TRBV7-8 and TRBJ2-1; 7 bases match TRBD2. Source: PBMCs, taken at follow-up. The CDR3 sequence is CASSMDSGSYNEQFF. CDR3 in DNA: TGTGCCAGCAGCATGGATAGCGGGTCCTACAATGAGCAGTTCTTC.